This passage covers 5 T cell receptor beta chains from one sample sequenced in a study of T-cell memory formation after mild COVID-19. MiXCR was run by TCRdb on the 5' RACE reads, yielding one entry per CDR3 protein. The sample consists of roughly 250,000 distinct CDR3 sequences, 16% of them appearing once. The sequencing input was PBMCs or a T cell subset sorted from them (not recorded which). These receptors were collected from a man younger than 30 who had mild COVID-19 (a few samples of this study predate the infection). Cell type and time point are not known.

This clonotype was seen only a few times. The chain couples TRBV10-3 to TRBJ2-7, with unresolved D. The V gene's germline CDR1 is ENHRY and CDR2 SYGVKD. This CDR3 is built from 15 residues. V was pared by 0 bases and J by 2 bases, with 11 bases between. CDR3: CAISESSGRAYEQYF. The CDR3 DNA sequence: TGTGCCATCAGTGAGTCGTCCGGCCGCGCCTACGAGCAGTACTTC.

The CDR3 loop reads CASRVAGRVYTQYF. In DNA form, the CDR3 reads TGTGCCAGCAGGGTAGCGGGGAGGGTGTATACGCAGTATTTT. The rearrangement uses TRBV2 and TRBJ2-3, with TRBD2 matching over 8 bases. V shed 6 bases, J shed 7 bases, and the junction held 9 bases outside the gene matches. The germline V gene has CDR1 SNHLY and CDR2 FYNNEI. The CDR3 has 14 amino acids.

The chain links TRBV12-3 or TRBV12-4 to TRBJ2-5; no definite D call. The CDR3 consists of 13 residues. V lost 1 base and J lost 1, with 4 bases in between. The CDR3 region has the DNA TGTGCCAGCAGTTTAGTCATCCAAGAGACCCAGTACTTC. Protein product: CASSLVIQETQYF.

This clonotype showed up just a few times. This chain's CDR3 is CASSWGAGNTEAFF. CDR3 coding DNA: TGTGCCAGCAGTTGGGGCGCAGGGAACACTGAAGCTTTCTTT. The rearrangement links TRBV6-2 or TRBV6-3 to TRBJ1-1; D possibly corresponds to TRBD1 (5 bases). Germline V gene data show CDR1 as MNHEY and CDR2 as SVGEGT. V was trimmed by 4 bases and J by 1 base, leaving 10 bases between them. The CDR3 runs 14 residues.

The chain uses TRBV7-2 and TRBJ2-7; TRBD2 agrees at 7 bases. V gave up 2 bases and J gave up 7 bases; unmatched junction bases: 8. This CDR3 is 14 amino acids long. Germline V lookup: CDR1 SGHTA, CDR2 FQGNSA. CDR3 nucleotide sequence: TGTGCCAGCAGCTTAAGACGCGGGGGAGGTGAGCAGTACGTC. Translated, it gives CASSLRRGGGEQYV.